The 27 T cell receptor beta chains given below trace back to one sample, sequenced in a study of lymphopenia after photon versus proton radiotherapy. The table came from immunoSEQ multiplex PCR; TCRdb's copy has only in-frame clones and leaves some out. The sample shows about 49,000 clones, around four fifths of them seen only once. The input for sequencing was peripheral blood, taken from a patient treated with photon-based radiotherapy. Receptors were obtained from a man in his fifties or sixties with gastric cancer.

The chain uses TRBV27 and TRBJ2-5; tentative D call: TRBD1 (6 bases). The CDR3 totals 15 residues. Germline CDR1 reads MNHEY; CDR2 reads SMNVEV (reference sequence). V was clipped by 6 bases and J by 5 bases, with 19 bases between them. CDR3 sequence reads: CASSPGWGPGETQYF. CDR3 in DNA: TGTGCCAGCAGCCCAGGTTGGGGGCCAGGGGAGACCCAGTACTTC.

The chain combines TRBV23-1 with TRBJ2-1; TRBD2 agrees at 9 bases. TRBV23-1 is reported as an ORF; its role is uncertain. Losses at the gene ends were 1 base for V and 2 bases for J; bases not matched to a gene: 9. CDR3 length: 18 amino acids. This CDR3 reads CASSQLPWPSGTYNEQFF. CDR3 nucleotide sequence: TGCGCCAGCAGTCAATTGCCCTGGCCTAGCGGGACCTACAATGAGCAGTTCTTC.

The chain is built from TRBV5-6 and TRBJ2-2, with D possibly matching TRBD2 (6 bases). Germline CDR1 reads SGHDT; CDR2 reads YYEEEE. The length of the CDR3 is 16 residues. Trimming shortened V by 1 base and J by 4 bases, and 14 bases separated the two germline ends. The CDR3 DNA reads as TGTGCCAGCAGCTTGAGAGGAGGGCGGACCACCGGGGAGCTGTTTTTT. It specifies CASSLRGGRTTGELFF.

V and J are TRBV20-1 and TRBJ2-1; 7 nucleotides match TRBD1. This CDR3 spans 11 amino acids. Germline V gene lookup returns CDR1 DFQATT and CDR2 SNEGSKA (reference sequence). V lost 6 bases and J lost 8; bases outside the gene matches: 4. The CDR3 DNA reads TGCAGTGCCAGCGACAGGGATGAGCAGTTCTTC. This encodes CSASDRDEQFF.

The V gene is TRBV4-2, the J gene TRBJ2-5; TRBD1 agrees at 7 bases. The CDR3 is made up of 15 amino acids. V was pared by 0 bases and J by 2 bases, with 3 bases of the junction left unmatched. Germline lookup yields CDR1 LGHNA and CDR2 YNFKEQ. The CDR3 nucleotides read TGTGCCAGCAGCCAAGATCCGGGACAGCAAGAGACCCAGTACTTC. This codes for CASSQDPGQQETQYF.

The chain combines TRBV4-1 with TRBJ2-2, with unresolved D. The CDR3 runs to 17 residues. Trimming pared 2 bases from V and 0 bases from J, leaving 13 bases between. Per the germline V gene, CDR1 is MGHRA and CDR2 is YSYEKL. Here the CDR3 reads CASSQQARPANTGELFF. CDR3 bases: TGCGCCAGCAGCCAACAAGCGCGACCCGCGAACACCGGGGAGCTGTTTTTT.

This chain connects TRBV19 to TRBJ2-7, with 7 bases fitting TRBD2. This CDR3 contains 13 residues. Germline V gene data show CDR1 as LNHDA and CDR2 as SQIVND (reference sequence). The V and J ends lost 3 bases and 2 bases, in that order; junction bases with no gene match: 1. DNA of the CDR3: TGTGCCAGTAGTATGGGGAGGGCCTACGAGCAGTACTTC. Protein: CASSMGRAYEQYF.

This clone has a handful of counts. The V call is TRBV7-9, the J call TRBJ1-2, with 8 bases fitting TRBD1. Germline values: CDR1 SEHNR, CDR2 FQNEAQ (reference sequence). This CDR3 region has 17 residues. V was pared by 4 bases and J by 4 bases, with 14 bases of the junction left unmatched. The CDR3 DNA is TGTGCCAGCAGCTCCTGGACAGGGCTTGACCAATTCTATGGCTACACCTTC. It is translated as CASSSWTGLDQFYGYTF.

The chain combines TRBV4-1 with TRBJ2-1, with TRBD2 as a possible D gene (5 bases). V gave up 5 bases and J gave up 8 bases, with 16 bases separating them. The CDR3 runs to 14 residues. CDR1 and CDR2 from the germline V gene are MGHRA and YSYEKL. The DNA for the CDR3 is TGCGCCAGCAGCACTACGACTAAGCGTTATGAGCAGTTCTTC. It specifies CASSTTTKRYEQFF.

V and J are TRBV5-1 and TRBJ1-1; D perhaps matches TRBD1 (6 bases). The CDR3 is made up of 16 amino acids. From germline, CDR1 is SGHRS and CDR2 YFSETQ. V lost 3 bases, J lost 1 base, and 16 bases lay in between. The chain's CDR3 is CASSSLEQGENTEAFF. CDR3 coding DNA: TGCGCCAGCAGCTCGTTAGAACAGGGCGAGAACACTGAAGCTTTCTTT.

This chain joins TRBV11-2 and TRBJ2-1; 10 nucleotides line up with TRBD2. V lost 1 base and J lost 5; bases outside the gene matches: 14. The germline V gene has CDR1 SGHAT and CDR2 FQNNGV. CDR3 length: 19 residues. DNA for the CDR3: TGTGCCAGCAGCTTAGGTATGCTTAGACTAGCGGGCACAGACAATGAGCAGTTCTTC. Amino acid sequence: CASSLGMLRLAGTDNEQFF.

The V gene is TRBV5-1, the J gene TRBJ2-3; unclear D gene. Germline lookup yields CDR1 SGHRS and CDR2 YFSETQ. Trimming took 2 bases from V and 0 from J, leaving 7 bases between them. The CDR3 runs to 14 residues. The CDR3 sequence: CASSLVASTDTQYF. The CDR3 bases are TGCGCCAGCAGCTTAGTCGCTAGCACAGATACGCAGTATTTT.

Points on this clone: The same CDR3 is also encoded by other DNA sequences in this sample. This chain joins TRBV28 and TRBJ2-1, with TRBD2 identical over 11 bases. CDR3 length equals 16 residues. J gave up 1 base and V 6 bases, and 5 bases lay outside the gene matches. Per germline, CDR1 MDHEN and CDR2 SYDVKM. The DNA for the CDR3 is TGTGCCAGCAGCTCCAGACTAGCGGGATCCTACAATGAGCAGTTCTTC. Translated: CASSSRLAGSYNEQFF.

Sample share makes this clone medium-sized (0.01 to 0.1%). The DNA of the CDR3 is TGTGCCAGCAGAGGAACAGTCCATGAGCAGTTCTTC. Its translation: CASRGTVHEQFF. The rearrangement joins TRBV6-1 to TRBJ2-1; D is ambiguous. Germline CDR1 MNHNS, CDR2 SASEGT. V lost 6 bases to trimming and J lost 8 bases, with 11 bases between them. The CDR3 is made up of 12 amino acids.

The rearrangement links TRBV4-1 to TRBJ2-2; TRBD1 matches 8 bases. This CDR3 spans 19 amino acids. Germline assignment: CDR1 MGHRA and CDR2 YSYEKL. Germline trimming cut 1 base from V and 3 bases from J; bases unmatched to any gene: 13. The CDR3 is CASSQVLARGRGDTGELFF. The CDR3 DNA is TGCGCCAGCAGCCAAGTATTGGCCAGGGGGCGCGGGGACACCGGGGAGCTGTTTTTT.

The chain recombines TRBV5-1 with TRBJ2-7; D is uncertain. Germline loops: CDR1 SGHRS, CDR2 YFSETQ. The V and J ends lost 4 bases and 0 bases respectively, with 2 bases between them. This CDR3 comprises 11 residues. Here the CDR3 DNA reads TGCGCCAGCAGCACCTCCTACGAGCAGTACTTC. This codes for CASSTSYEQYF.

The chain couples TRBV7-2 to TRBJ2-7; TRBD1 agrees at 8 bases. With 5 bases clipped from V and 2 bases from J, the junction kept 11 bases outside the gene matches. The CDR3 runs 16 residues. Germline V gives CDR1 SGHTA, CDR2 FQGNSA. CDR3 DNA: TGTGCCAGCAGCCCGGGGACAGGAATTATAACCTACGAGCAGTACTTC. Translated: CASSPGTGIITYEQYF.

V and J are TRBV7-2 and TRBJ2-5, with D possibly matching TRBD1 (5 bases). Germline assignment: CDR1 SGHTA and CDR2 FQGNSA. V shed 7 bases and J shed 5 bases, with 17 bases lying between them. This CDR3 has 14 residues. CDR3 protein: CASKVKGPAETQYF. CDR3 coding DNA: TGTGCCAGCAAAGTAAAGGGGCCCGCGGAGACCCAGTACTTC. The full variable domain, in which reference TRBV7-2 and TRBJ2-5 provide the parts outside the CDR3, is GAGVSQSPSNKVTEKGKDVELRCDPISGHTALYWYRQSLGQGLEFLIYFQGNSAPDKSGLPSDRFSAERTGGSVSTLTIQRTQQEDSAVYLCASKVKGPAETQYFGPGTRLLVL.

The gene calls are TRBV7-9 and TRBJ2-5, with D possibly matching TRBD2 (6 bases). The J call is doubtful: the DNA matches TRBJ2-7 better. Germline V gene lookup returns CDR1 SEHNR and CDR2 FQNEAQ (reference sequence). This CDR3 contains 11 residues. CDR3 coding DNA: TGTGCCAGCAGGAGGGAGGACGAGCAGTACTTC. Translation: CASRREDEQYF.

The V gene is TRBV27, the J gene TRBJ2-7; TRBD2 aligns across 15 bases. CDR1 MNHEY and CDR2 SMNVEV come from the germline V gene (reference sequence). The CDR3 has 14 amino acids. Germline trimming cut 8 bases from V and 3 bases from J; bases unmatched to any gene: 2. Here the CDR3 reads CASRGLAGGYEQYF. In DNA, the CDR3 is TGTGCCAGCCGGGGACTAGCGGGAGGCTACGAGCAGTACTTC.

This chain connects TRBV27 to TRBJ2-7; the D gene is possibly TRBD2 (5 bases). This CDR3 is built from 15 residues. Trimming took 5 bases from V and 0 from J, leaving 14 bases between them. Per germline, CDR1 MNHEY and CDR2 SMNVEV (reference sequence). The CDR3 coding sequence is TGTGCCAGCAGTATCGGGGTGAGAGCCTCCTACGAGCAGTACTTC. Protein sequence: CASSIGVRASYEQYF.

This clone was counted a few times. The chain links TRBV6-5 to TRBJ1-2; D ambiguous. The length of the CDR3 is 14 residues. Germline lookup yields CDR1 MNHEY and CDR2 SVGAGI. Trimming removed 0 bases from V and 0 bases from J, with 5 bases in between. The chain's CDR3 is CASSYSRANYGYTF. CDR3 coding DNA: TGTGCCAGCAGTTACTCAAGGGCTAACTATGGCTACACCTTC.

A few counts support this clone. This sequence joins TRBV5-8 and TRBJ2-2; a possible D gene is TRBD1 (6 bases). Germline CDR1 is SGHTS and CDR2 is YDEGEE. V was trimmed by 2 bases and J by 0 bases, leaving 11 bases between them. The CDR3 spans 16 residues. CDR3 sequence (DNA): TGTGCCAGCAGCTTTCACAGGGCCGCGAACACCGGGGAGCTGTTTTTT. Translating gives CASSFHRAANTGELFF.

In this sample, this clone turned up a few times. As DNA, the CDR3 is TGTGCCAGCAGCTTCACTAGCGGAAGCACAGATACGCAGTATTTT. Protein sequence: CASSFTSGSTDTQYF. This sequence joins TRBV11-2 and TRBJ2-3, with 8 bases that match TRBD2. Trimming cost V 3 bases and J 0 bases; bases outside gene matches: 2. This CDR3 region has 15 residues. Looked up from germline, CDR1 is SGHAT and CDR2 is FQNNGV.

The chain recombines TRBV6-5 with TRBJ1-5, with D unclear. V was clipped by 5 bases and J by 0 bases, with 5 bases between them. The CDR3 contains 13 residues. Germline assignment: CDR1 MNHEY and CDR2 SVGAGI. This CDR3 reads CASSKGSNQPQHF. CDR3 nucleotide sequence: TGTGCCAGCAGTAAGGGTAGCAATCAGCCCCAGCATTTT.

The genes are TRBV19 and TRBJ2-5, with 14 bases matching TRBD2. Germline loops: CDR1 LNHDA, CDR2 SQIVND (reference sequence). V gave up 3 bases and J gave up 5 bases; unmatched junction bases: 5. The CDR3 is 16 residues long. CDR3 DNA sequence: TGTGCCAGTAGTATTCGACTAGCGGGAGGGCAGGAGACCCAGTACTTC. Translating gives CASSIRLAGGQETQYF.

This clone appeared once. This chain links TRBV2 with TRBJ1-4; the D is unclear. With 3 bases removed from V and 7 bases from J, the gap between germline ends came to 15 bases. The CDR3 spans 15 residues. Germline lookup yields CDR1 SNHLY and CDR2 FYNNEI. CDR3 amino acids: CASSDKEGGIEKLFF. The CDR3 DNA follows: TGTGCCAGCAGTGACAAGGAGGGAGGGATTGAAAAACTGTTTTTT.